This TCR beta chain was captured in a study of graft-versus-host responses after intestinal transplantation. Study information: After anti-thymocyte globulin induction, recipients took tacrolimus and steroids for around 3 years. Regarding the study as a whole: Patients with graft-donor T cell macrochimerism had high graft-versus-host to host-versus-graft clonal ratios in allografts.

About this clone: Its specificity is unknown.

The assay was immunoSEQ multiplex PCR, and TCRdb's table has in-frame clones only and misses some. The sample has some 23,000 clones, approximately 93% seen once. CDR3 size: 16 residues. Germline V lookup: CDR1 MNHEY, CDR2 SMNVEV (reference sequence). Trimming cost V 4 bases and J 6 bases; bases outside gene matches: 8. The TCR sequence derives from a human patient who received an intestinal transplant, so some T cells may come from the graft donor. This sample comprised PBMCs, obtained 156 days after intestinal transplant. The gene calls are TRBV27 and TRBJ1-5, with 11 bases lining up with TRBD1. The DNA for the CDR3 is TGTGCCAGCAGTTCTGAGGACAGGGGGCGTTTTCAGCCCCAGCATTTT. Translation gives CASSSEDRGRFQPQHF.